A selection of T cell receptor beta chains follows, all from one sample in a study of early T cells in non-severe SARS-CoV-2 infection. From the 5' RACE reads, TCRdb called clonotypes with MiXCR, one entry per CDR3 protein. The top ten hold roughly 1.4% of the sample, which has around 68,000 distinct CDR3 sequences, around an eighth seen once. The specimen comprised whole blood, sampled at baseline. Receptor source: an adult who was a healthcare worker with PCR-confirmed SARS-CoV-2 infection or an uninfected control (not recorded which). Each CDR3 is given with its conserved first and last residue. A D gene is named only where the DNA matches it firmly. Not every row has a clone size; where given, it reads once, few, many or a size class.

D: TRBD2
size: many
V: TRBV10-3
J: TRBJ2-1
DNA: TGTGCCATCGGCCTAGCGGGGGACCTCTCCTACAATGAGCAGTTCTTC
CDR3: CAIGLAGDLSYNEQFF

D: TRBD2
size: -
V: TRBV7-9
J: TRBJ2-1
DNA: TGTGCCAGCAGCTTAGTAACTAGCGTAGTAAGTGAGCAGTTCTTC
CDR3: CASSLVTSVVSEQFF

D: -
size: few
V: TRBV6-2/TRBV6-3
J: TRBJ2-7
DNA: TGTGCCAGCAGTTCAGGGAACTACGAGCAGTACTTC
CDR3: CASSSGNYEQYF

D: TRBD1
size: -
V: TRBV7-9
J: TRBJ2-7
DNA: TGTGCCAGCAGCCGGGACAGGGTGGATGAGCAGTACTTC
CDR3: CASSRDRVDEQYF

D: TRBD1
size: many
V: TRBV9
J: TRBJ2-1
DNA: TGTGCCAGCAGCCTGCTGCGACAGGGGGCCAACAATGAGCAGTTCTTC
CDR3: CASSLLRQGANNEQFF

D: -
size: few
V: TRBV5-1
J: TRBJ1-2
DNA: TGCGCCAGCAGCTTGGCCGGACGGGGGCGAGGCTACACCTTC
CDR3: CASSLAGRGRGYTF

D: -
size: -
V: TRBV5-1
J: TRBJ2-7
DNA: TGCGCCAGCAGCTTGAGTGGAAGCCGGCAGTACTTC
CDR3: CASSLSGSRQYF

D: TRBD1
size: few
V: TRBV3-1
J: TRBJ2-3
DNA: TGTGCCAGCAGCCAAGCCGGACAGGGGAGCACAGATACGCAGTATTTT
CDR3: CASSQAGQGSTDTQYF

D: TRBD2
size: -
V: TRBV15
J: TRBJ2-4
DNA: TGTGCCACCAGCAGAGTTTCTAGCGGGAGGAACATTCAGTACTTC
CDR3: CATSRVSSGRNIQYF

D: TRBD1
size: few
V: TRBV18
J: TRBJ2-1
DNA: TGTGCCAGCTCATGGGGACAGGGAAGAGTCAATGAGCAGTTCTTC
CDR3: CASSWGQGRVNEQFF

D: TRBD1
size: once
V: TRBV20-1
J: TRBJ2-3
DNA: TGCAGTGCTAGGGGGAAGGGGGCCCCGGATACGCAGTATTTT
CDR3: CSARGKGAPDTQYF

D: TRBD1
size: many
V: TRBV6-1
J: TRBJ1-4
DNA: TGTGCCAGCAGTGAAGAACAGGGGCTCAAAGAAAAACTGTTTTTT
CDR3: CASSEEQGLKEKLFF

D: -
size: few
V: TRBV28
J: TRBJ2-5
DNA: TGTGCCAGCAGTTCGAGGGGGGGGAAAGGACCTATTCTCCAAGAGACCCAGTACTTC
CDR3: CASSSRGGKGPILQETQYF

D: -
size: -
V: TRBV2
J: TRBJ1-3
DNA: TGTGCCAAGGCAACAGGGCCTGGAAACACCATATATTTT
CDR3: CAKATGPGNTIYF

D: -
size: -
V: TRBV6-2/TRBV6-3
J: TRBJ2-2
DNA: TGTGCCAGCAGTTATGGAATGGGCCGAACGAACACCGGGGAGCTGTTTTTT
CDR3: CASSYGMGRTNTGELFF

D: -
size: few
V: TRBV27
J: TRBJ2-5
DNA: TGTGCCAGCAGTTCTGGGAAGACCCAGTACTTC
CDR3: CASSSGKTQYF

D: -
size: many
V: TRBV7-2
J: TRBJ1-6
DNA: TGTGCCAGCAGCTTAAGAATTACCATCTATAATTCACCCCTCCACTTT
CDR3: CASSLRITIYNSPLHF

D: -
size: many
V: TRBV7-8
J: TRBJ2-4
DNA: TGTGCCAGCAGCTTAGAGGGTGGGTCAGCCAAAAACATTCAGTACTTC
CDR3: CASSLEGGSAKNIQYF

D: -
size: many
V: TRBV27
J: TRBJ2-2
DNA: TGTGCCAGCAGCCTCGGGGGGGACAGGGCGTCGAACACCGGGGAGCTGTTTTTT
CDR3: CASSLGGDRASNTGELFF

D: -
size: many
V: TRBV20-1
J: TRBJ1-1
DNA: TGCAGTGCTAGAGATCTCACGGAGGGCGTGAGCACTGAAGCTTTCTTT
CDR3: CSARDLTEGVSTEAFF

D: TRBD1
size: few
V: TRBV19
J: TRBJ1-4
DNA: TGTGCCAGTAGTACCTTCTCGGGACAGGGTAATGAAAAACTGTTTTTT
CDR3: CASSTFSGQGNEKLFF

D: -
size: few
V: TRBV27
J: TRBJ2-1
DNA: TGTGCCAGCAGTGGGTATCTTGGGGGAGTCGAAAATGAGCAGTTCTTC
CDR3: CASSGYLGGVENEQFF

D: -
size: -
V: TRBV19
J: TRBJ2-7
DNA: TGTGCCAGTAGTATCGGCGGAGACTCCTACGAGCAGTACTTC
CDR3: CASSIGGDSYEQYF

D: -
size: -
V: TRBV27
J: TRBJ2-1
DNA: TGTGCCAGCAGGCTGTACAATGAGCAGTTCTTC
CDR3: CASRLYNEQFF

D: -
size: few
V: TRBV7-9
J: TRBJ2-1
DNA: TGTGCCAGCAGCCCTATCTCCGGGAGCTCCTACAATGAGCAGTTCTTC
CDR3: CASSPISGSSYNEQFF

D: TRBD1
size: -
V: TRBV11-2
J: TRBJ1-3
DNA: TGTGCCAGCAGCTTAGATCCGAGGGGGCCCTCTGGAAACACCATATATTTT
CDR3: CASSLDPRGPSGNTIYF

D: TRBD1
size: few
V: TRBV2
J: TRBJ2-7
DNA: TGTGCCAGCACCCTTTTCGGACAGGACTACGAGCAGTACTTC
CDR3: CASTLFGQDYEQYF

D: -
size: few
V: TRBV10-3
J: TRBJ2-1
DNA: TGTGCCATCAGTGAGTCGTCGAGCCCTGAGCAGTTCTTC
CDR3: CAISESSSPEQFF

D: -
size: many
V: TRBV28
J: TRBJ1-5
DNA: TGTGCTTGTGGCCTGGCGGATCAGCCCCAGCATTTT
CDR3: CACGLADQPQHF

D: -
size: -
V: TRBV11-2
J: TRBJ1-4
DNA: TGTGCCAGCCGACACAATAGAGAGGCGATGGGTGAAAAACTGTTTTTT
CDR3: CASRHNREAMGEKLFF

D: TRBD2
size: many
V: TRBV6-5
J: TRBJ2-3
DNA: TGTGCCAGCAGCCGGGGACTAGCGGATCCAGATACGCAGTATTTT
CDR3: CASSRGLADPDTQYF

D: -
size: many
V: TRBV19
J: TRBJ1-1
DNA: TGTGCCACCAAGGCGGGCGCGGGAGGTAATACTGAAGCTTTCTTT
CDR3: CATKAGAGGNTEAFF

D: -
size: few
V: TRBV11-2
J: TRBJ2-5
DNA: TGTGCCAGCAGCACCCGACCCCTCTCTCCAGAGACCCAGTACTTC
CDR3: CASSTRPLSPETQYF

D: TRBD2
size: many
V: TRBV6-5
J: TRBJ2-3
DNA: TGTGCCAGCAGCCACCGTACTAGCGGATACACAGATACGCAGTATTTT
CDR3: CASSHRTSGYTDTQYF

D: TRBD1
size: -
V: TRBV28
J: TRBJ2-5
DNA: TGTGCCAGCAGTACCCGGACAGGGGGACGGGGGACCCAGTACTTC
CDR3: CASSTRTGGRGTQYF

D: -
size: -
V: TRBV24-1
J: TRBJ1-6
DNA: TGTGCCACCAGTGATTCTGGAGGGAAGAATTCACCCCTCCACTTT
CDR3: CATSDSGGKNSPLHF

D: -
size: -
V: TRBV7-2
J: TRBJ2-7
DNA: TGTGCCAGCAGCTTAGGACATACAGTGGGTGATTACCCTCACGAGCAGTACTTC
CDR3: CASSLGHTVGDYPHEQYF

D: -
size: few
V: TRBV25-1
J: TRBJ2-7
DNA: TGTGCCAGCCAACCTCGGGGTTTCTCCTACGAGCAGTACTTC
CDR3: CASQPRGFSYEQYF

D: -
size: -
V: TRBV4-3
J: TRBJ1-4
DNA: TGCGCCAGCAGCCAAGATTTAGCCCTTAATGAAAAACTGTTTTTT
CDR3: CASSQDLALNEKLFF

D: TRBD1
size: few
V: TRBV25-1
J: TRBJ1-3
DNA: TGTGCCAGCAGTGATGGGACAGGGAGTGGAAACACCATATATTTT
CDR3: CASSDGTGSGNTIYF

D: -
size: few
V: TRBV10-3
J: TRBJ1-1
DNA: TGTGCCATCAGTGAGCCCCGGAGCACTGAAGCTTTCTTT
CDR3: CAISEPRSTEAFF

D: -
size: many
V: TRBV25-1
J: TRBJ2-7
DNA: TGTGCCAGCAGTGAGTCGGGGTTCGAGCAGTACTTC
CDR3: CASSESGFEQYF

D: TRBD1
size: -
V: TRBV5-4
J: TRBJ1-1
DNA: TGTGCCAGCAGCTCCGGACAGGGGGCGATGAACACTGAAGCTTTCTTT
CDR3: CASSSGQGAMNTEAFF

D: -
size: many
V: TRBV18
J: TRBJ2-1
DNA: TGTGCCAGCTCACCCACCAGCTCCTACAATGAGCAGTTCTTC
CDR3: CASSPTSSYNEQFF

D: TRBD1
size: few
V: TRBV7-6
J: TRBJ2-7
DNA: TGTGCCAGCAGCTTAGAAACCTTGGGGACAGGGGTCCCTCAGCAGTACTTC
CDR3: CASSLETLGTGVPQQYF

D: -
size: many
V: TRBV21-1
J: TRBJ1-2
DNA: TGTGCCAGCAGCAGTAGGCCTCAGGGGGAAGATGGCTACACCTTC
CDR3: CASSSRPQGEDGYTF

D: -
size: few
V: TRBV3-1
J: TRBJ2-1
DNA: TGTGCCAGCAGCAGGGGTTACAATGAGCAGTTCTTC
CDR3: CASSRGYNEQFF

D: -
size: -
V: TRBV4-3
J: TRBJ2-3
DNA: TGCGCCAGCAGCCAAGATAGGAGCGGAACTAGCACAGATACGCAGTATTTT
CDR3: CASSQDRSGTSTDTQYF

D: -
size: -
V: TRBV29-1
J: TRBJ1-2
DNA: TGCAGCGCCCTGCGGCGGCTGGGAGATGGCTACACCTTC
CDR3: CSALRRLGDGYTF

D: -
size: few
V: TRBV20-1
J: TRBJ1-5
DNA: TGCAGTGCCACGCCGGGGGGCTATCAGCCCCAGCATTTT
CDR3: CSATPGGYQPQHF

D: -
size: few
V: TRBV7-9
J: TRBJ1-1
DNA: TGTGCCAGCAACGTACAGGGAGGGACTGAAGCTTTCTTT
CDR3: CASNVQGGTEAFF

D: -
size: many
V: TRBV7-2
J: TRBJ2-3
DNA: TGTGCCAGCAGCTTAGTGGGGACTGGCGCGGGCGATACGCAGTATTTT
CDR3: CASSLVGTGAGDTQYF

D: -
size: few
V: TRBV5-1
J: TRBJ1-1
DNA: TGCGCCAGCAGCTTGCGAGACGGACCGAACACTGAAGCTTTCTTT
CDR3: CASSLRDGPNTEAFF

D: -
size: -
V: TRBV6-6
J: TRBJ2-5
DNA: TGTGCCAGCACGGCAGGGGGGAAGAAGACCCAGTACTTC
CDR3: CASTAGGKKTQYF

D: -
size: few
V: TRBV11-2
J: TRBJ2-3
DNA: TGTGCCAGCAGCCACGGAGATACGCAGTATTTT
CDR3: CASSHGDTQYF

D: TRBD2
size: many
V: TRBV6-2/TRBV6-3
J: TRBJ2-1
DNA: TGTGCCAGCAGCCTCCGGGAGGCCTCTGCAAATGAGCAGTTCTTC
CDR3: CASSLREASANEQFF

D: -
size: -
V: TRBV11-2
J: TRBJ2-7
DNA: TGTGCCAGCAGCTTAGTCACAGACTCCTACGAGCAGTACTTC
CDR3: CASSLVTDSYEQYF

D: TRBD1
size: -
V: TRBV30
J: TRBJ1-1
DNA: TGTGCCTGGAGTCCGGGACAGGGGAACACTGAAGCTTTCTTT
CDR3: CAWSPGQGNTEAFF